A selection of T cell receptor beta chains follows, all from one sample in a study of cytomegalovirus exposure and HLA in healthy donors. Here immunoSEQ multiplex PCR was the method, and the copy in TCRdb shows in-frame clones only, minus some. Among 130,000 or so clones listed, roughly 86% were seen once. The sequenced sample consisted of PBMCs. Receptor source: a man aged 25 to 45 in good health and CMV-seronegative. Each CDR3 is given with its conserved first and last residue. Each record gives: J gene, D gene, V gene, clone size, CDR3 protein, CDR3 DNA. A D gene is named only where the DNA matches it firmly. Size is omitted from some rows. Given values are once, few, many or a class for expanded clones.

TRBJ2-7 TRBD2 TRBV7-8 . CASSLGPGRGGNYEQYF TGTGCCAGCAGCTTAGGACCCGGGAGGGGGGGGAACTACGAGCAGTACTTC
TRBJ2-2 . TRBV19 . CAMGDTGELFF TGTGCCATGGGAGACACCGGGGAGCTGTTTTTT
TRBJ1-1 . TRBV6-6 . CASSLQGQPNTEAFF TGTGCCAGCAGTCTACAAGGACAACCGAACACTGAAGCTTTCTTT
TRBJ1-3 . TRBV6-5 few CASSYPRKSSGNTIYF TGTGCCAGCAGTTACCCCAGGAAGAGCTCTGGAAACACCATATATTTT
TRBJ1-6 . TRBV18 . CASSSGGGRNSPLHF TGTGCCAGCTCTTCGGGGGGAGGACGTAATTCACCCCTCCACTTT
TRBJ1-2 . TRBV6-1 . CASGNFRGPNYGYTF TGTGCCAGCGGAAATTTCAGGGGCCCAAACTATGGCTACACCTTC
TRBJ2-2 . TRBV19 . CASSISLSTGELFF TGTGCCAGTAGTATTTCACTGAGCACCGGGGAGCTGTTTTTT
TRBJ1-1 . TRBV2 . CASSGLIGTEAFF TGTGCCAGCAGTGGGCTTATCGGGACTGAAGCTTTCTTT
TRBJ2-7 . TRBV7-9 . CASSLAGSYEQYF TGTGCCAGCAGCTTAGCAGGGAGCTACGAGCAGTACTTC
TRBJ2-7 . TRBV2 . CASTPGGIPYEQYF TGTGCCAGCACCCCCGGGGGTATCCCCTACGAGCAGTACTTC
TRBJ1-6 . TRBV4-1 . CASSQAWSSYNSPLHF TGCGCCAGCAGCCAAGCCTGGAGCTCCTATAATTCACCCCTCCACTTT
TRBJ2-5 TRBD1 TRBV10-2 . CASSTGVSGETQYF TGCGCCAGCAGCACAGGGGTCTCGGGAGAGACCCAGTACTTC
TRBJ1-2 . TRBV28 . CASSDGVNYGYTF TGTGCCAGCAGTGACGGGGTTAACTATGGCTACACCTTC
TRBJ1-4 TRBD1 TRBV29-1 . CSAGTGYQKLFF TGCAGCGCTGGGACAGGATATCAAAAACTGTTTTTT
TRBJ2-3 TRBD2 TRBV2 . CASSVGTSGGPTDTQYF TGTGCCAGCAGTGTCGGGACTAGCGGGGGACCTACAGATACGCAGTATTTT
TRBJ1-2 TRBD1 TRBV7-2 . CASSYGYTGGYGYTF TGTGCCAGCAGCTACGGGTACACAGGGGGCTATGGCTACACCTTC
TRBJ2-7 TRBD2 TRBV6-5 . CASSYGTRGSYEQYF TGTGCCAGCAGTTACGGGACTAGGGGATCCTACGAGCAGTACTTC
TRBJ1-1 TRBD1 TRBV6-5 . CASSYQGANTEAFF TGTGCCAGCAGCTACCAGGGGGCAAACACTGAAGCTTTCTTT
TRBJ2-3 TRBD2 TRBV7-3 . CASSLNDAGGSTDTQYF TGTGCCAGCAGCTTAAATGATGCGGGGGGTAGCACAGATACGCAGTATTTT
TRBJ1-1 . TRBV6-5 once CASSYSARTEEAFF TGTGCCAGCAGTTACTCCGCCCGGACAGAAGAAGCTTTCTTT
TRBJ2-3 . TRBV9 . CASHRGGAGTDTQYF TGTGCCTCCCATAGGGGGGGGGCCGGCACAGATACGCAGTATTTT
TRBJ2-2 TRBD1 TRBV7-6 once CASSFLLGTVDTGELFF TGTGCCAGCAGCTTTCTGCTCGGGACAGTTGACACCGGGGAGCTGTTTTTT